Listed below are T cell receptor beta chains from one sample, sequenced in a study of blood T cell repertoires in COVID-19. Repertoires were generated with immunoSEQ multiplex PCR, while TCRdb's copy carries only in-frame clones and drops some. Altogether 100,000 to 150,000 clones are present, roughly three quarters being singletons, with the ten largest covering about 40%. The source material was peripheral blood. The origin of the receptors is a man between 35 and 55 years old with active or convalescent COVID-19. Each CDR3 is given without its conserved first and last residue.

V gene	J gene	CDR3 protein
TRBV30	TRBJ2-3	AWSFGEGLDTQY
TRBV19	TRBJ1-1	ASSHNVGTKGVNTEAF
TRBV28	TRBJ2-3	ASTPSRADTQY
TRBV27	TRBJ1-1	ASSIQLAGTGGLSEAF
TRBV27	TRBJ1-5	ASSFSGPGGINQPQH
TRBV5-4	TRBJ1-4	ASSLDAGTGNEKLF
TRBV12-5	TRBJ1-2	ASGLDRRGNYGYT
TRBV19	TRBJ2-7	ASSTDRGLDEQY
TRBV29-1	TRBJ2-3	SVEDRMTGTTDTQY
TRBV6-5	TRBJ1-2	ASSISGDAYGYT
TRBV30	TRBJ2-5	AWSAALQQAQETQY
TRBV3-1/TRBV3-2	TRBJ2-3	ASSQHSMGLAPSSTDTQY
TRBV12-5	TRBJ2-5	ASGPREGDQETQY
TRBV7-2	TRBJ1-1	ASSIDTGGNTEAF
TRBV2	TRBJ2-3	ASSELRIYTDTQY
TRBV11-2	TRBJ2-7	ASSLPRTSGSVEQY
TRBV6-5	TRBJ2-7	ASIGDFYEQY
TRBV5-6	TRBJ1-5	ASSLGGNGVQPQH
TRBV30	TRBJ1-3	AWSVQGGLRNTIY
TRBV2	TRBJ1-5	ASRFMDRIQPQH
TRBV6-5	TRBJ1-5	ASRGTVNQPQH
TRBV12-3/TRBV12-4	TRBJ1-2	ASSAPGVGYT
TRBV10-1	TRBJ1-4	ASRADRDENEKLF
TRBV6-5	TRBJ1-1	ASRDINLNTEAF
TRBV28	TRBJ1-6	ASSPATGGNSPLH
TRBV29-1	TRBJ2-3	SEQGATSTDTQY
TRBV7-8	TRBJ2-6	ASSIAQGAGANVLT
TRBV5-1	TRBJ1-1	ASSLPGTGPMNTEAF
TRBV11-2	TRBJ2-7	ASSLRVTAAASYEQY
TRBV7-9	TRBJ2-2	ASSDRQGTGELF
TRBV15	TRBJ1-1	ATSGRDRANTEAF
TRBV19	TRBJ2-5	ASSTGQDGTQY
TRBV6-4	TRBJ2-3	ASRGQGLTAITQY
TRBV5-4	TRBJ1-4	ASSLRMGANEKLF
TRBV5-4	TRBJ2-5	ASSLLAGEGVQETQY
TRBV4-3	TRBJ2-3	ASSLASSTDTQY
TRBV28	TRBJ1-5	ASNSRGRVGPQH
TRBV5-1	TRBJ2-1	ASSLKLAGGSYNEQF
TRBV10-3	TRBJ2-3	ATAISGDTQY
TRBV5-1	TRBJ2-1	ASSSGLDDEQF
TRBV24-1	TRBJ1-3	ATSDSSGRAQNTIY
TRBV19	TRBJ2-1	ASSQRGPGNEQF
TRBV11-2	TRBJ1-1	ASSSQGWSTEAF
TRBV19	TRBJ1-1	ASSVTGGDTEAF
TRBV30	TRBJ1-2	AWSPQVGSDGYT
TRBV28	TRBJ1-1	ASRDSDRAEPAF
TRBV27	TRBJ2-1	ASRSSNEQF
TRBV3-1/TRBV3-2	TRBJ1-2	ASSQSLWGQGNYGYT
TRBV12-3/TRBV12-4	TRBJ2-3	ASRGGRRTQY
TRBV2	TRBJ1-5	ASRGDRRGPQH
TRBV25-1	TRBJ1-5	ASSDSEKLNQPQH
TRBV7-9	TRBJ1-5	ASSQSTGIRVNQPQH